A single sample gave rise to the 27 T cell receptor beta chains below, sequenced in a study of radiotherapy plus CTLA-4 blockade in lung cancer. The table came from immunoSEQ multiplex PCR; TCRdb's copy has only in-frame clones and leaves some out. The sample yields some 49,000 clones, 70% to 90% seen once. Here the sequenced sample was peripheral blood, taken from a patient treated with radiotherapy plus ipilimumab. These TCRs come from a human donor with non-small cell lung cancer whose response to radiotherapy plus ipilimumab could not be evaluated.

The CDR3 here is CASSYLNQPQHF. For the CDR3, the DNA is TGTGCCAGCAGTTACCTCAATCAGCCCCAGCATTTT. The V and J genes are TRBV6-6 and TRBJ1-5; D is unresolved. The CDR3 is 12 amino acids. From germline, CDR1 is MNHNY and CDR2 SVGAGI (reference sequence). The V end was cut by 2 bases, the J end by 3 bases, with 2 bases between.

The chain is built from TRBV28 and TRBJ2-5; D is perhaps TRBD1 (6 bases). This CDR3 is built from 15 residues. Per the germline V gene, CDR1 is MDHEN and CDR2 is SYDVKM. The V and J ends lost 6 bases and 4 bases respectively, with 18 bases between them. The CDR3 nucleotides read TGTGCCAGCAGCCCCGGGACAAAGGCCATAGAGACCCAGTACTTC. Translating gives CASSPGTKAIETQYF.

This chain uses TRBV19 with TRBJ1-1; D is perhaps TRBD1 (5 bases). CDR1 is LNHDA and CDR2 is SQIVND in the germline V gene (reference sequence). The germline V and J ends were trimmed by 3 bases and 0 bases, with 8 bases remaining between them. The CDR3 sequence is 14 residues long. The CDR3 nucleotides read TGTGCCAGTAGTATCAACAGGTTGAACACTGAAGCTTTCTTT. It specifies CASSINRLNTEAFF.

The chain combines TRBV28 with TRBJ2-1; 8 nucleotides agree with TRBD1. Germline CDR1 MDHEN, CDR2 SYDVKM. The CDR3 is made up of 15 amino acids. Trimming at V came to 5 bases and at J to 5 bases, leaving 8 bases not matched to a gene. The CDR3 loop is CASSVSGQVHNEQFF. In DNA, the CDR3 is TGTGCCAGCAGTGTGTCGGGACAGGTCCACAATGAGCAGTTCTTC.

The count of this clone is one. The rearrangement joins TRBV28 to TRBJ2-7; 7 nucleotides line up with TRBD2. CDR3 length: 16 amino acids. Germline CDR1 and CDR2: MDHEN and SYDVKM. The V gene end was trimmed by 8 bases and the J gene end by 0 bases; junction bases not matched to a gene: 13. The CDR3 sequence: CASGGTSAGSSYEQYF. CDR3 bases: TGTGCCAGCGGGGGAACTTCAGCGGGGAGCTCCTACGAGCAGTACTTC. Combining the CDR3 with reference TRBV28 and TRBJ2-7 gives the whole variable domain DVKVTQSSRYLVKRTGEKVFLECVQDMDHENMFWYRQDPGLGLRLIYFSYDVKMKEKGDIPEGYSVSREKKERFSLILESASTNQTSMYLCASGGTSAGSSYEQYFGPGTRLTVT.

This clone was counted only a few times. The chain joins TRBV28 to TRBJ1-5; D call uncertain. V gave up 1 base and J gave up 2 bases, with 15 bases separating them. The CDR3 contains 17 residues. Germline loops: CDR1 MDHEN, CDR2 SYDVKM. CDR3 sequence (DNA): TGTGCCAGCAGTTTATTCAGTTTGCGGTTTCGCAATCAGCCCCAGCATTTT. Protein product: CASSLFSLRFRNQPQHF. The full variable domain, with the rest looked up from reference TRBV28 and TRBJ1-5, is DVKVTQSSRYLVKRTGEKVFLECVQDMDHENMFWYRQDPGLGLRLIYFSYDVKMKEKGDIPEGYSVSREKKERFSLILESASTNQTSMYLCASSLFSLRFRNQPQHFGDGTRLSIL.

The chain has TRBV5-1 and TRBJ2-7, with a possible D match to TRBD2 (5 bases). CDR1 is SGHRS and CDR2 is YFSETQ in the germline V gene. Trimming pared 2 bases from V and 5 bases from J, leaving 14 bases between. This CDR3 contains 14 residues. The CDR3 region has the DNA TGCGCCAGCAGCTTCTTTGGGAGCGCAGACGAGCAGTACTTC. It specifies CASSFFGSADEQYF.

The rearrangement links TRBV28 to TRBJ1-4; perhaps TRBD1 as D (5 bases). Trimming shortened V by 7 bases and J by 7 bases, and 19 bases separated the two germline ends. CDR1 and CDR2 from the germline V gene are MDHEN and SYDVKM. CDR3 length equals 15 residues. The chain's CDR3 is CASKGRAVFSEKLFF. The CDR3, as DNA: TGTGCCAGCAAGGGCAGGGCGGTTTTCAGTGAAAAACTGTTTTTT.

The rearrangement links TRBV6-5 to TRBJ1-1; 8 nucleotides match TRBD1. V trimming: 4 bases; J trimming: 0 bases; junction bases outside the gene matches: 1. Looked up from germline, CDR1 is MNHEY and CDR2 is SVGAGI. The CDR3 contains 14 residues. The CDR3 loop is CASSSGGLNTEAFF. The CDR3 bases are TGTGCCAGCAGTTCAGGGGGCCTGAACACTGAAGCTTTCTTT.

The V call is TRBV7-6, the J call TRBJ2-3, with D hard to call. The V end lost 5 bases, the J end lost 7 bases, and 13 bases lay between the germline ends. The CDR3 sequence is 13 residues long. Germline V gene data show CDR1 as SGHVS and CDR2 as FNYEAQ. The CDR3 loop is CASSPPPVNTQYF. The CDR3 DNA reads as TGTGCCAGCAGCCCGCCGCCGGTGAATACGCAGTATTTT.

This clone has just a few counts. The V call is TRBV28, the J call TRBJ2-2, with TRBD1 matching over 10 bases. Per germline, CDR1 MDHEN and CDR2 SYDVKM. The CDR3 extends over 16 amino acids. The V and J ends lost 0 bases and 4 bases, in that order; junction bases with no gene match: 2. CDR3 nucleotides: TGTGCCAGCAGTTTATGGGGGACAGGGGTCACCGGGGAGCTGTTTTTT. Protein sequence: CASSLWGTGVTGELFF. The full variable domain, in which reference TRBV28 and TRBJ2-2 provide the parts outside the CDR3, is DVKVTQSSRYLVKRTGEKVFLECVQDMDHENMFWYRQDPGLGLRLIYFSYDVKMKEKGDIPEGYSVSREKKERFSLILESASTNQTSMYLCASSLWGTGVTGELFFGEGSRLTVL.

The chain uses TRBV29-1 and TRBJ2-7; 11 bases agree with TRBD2. The V segment lost 0 bases and the J segment 9 bases; nucleotides outside the gene matches: 25. There are 20 residues in the CDR3. The germline V gene has CDR1 SQVTM and CDR2 ANQGSEA. The CDR3 here is CSVEETGYMNPGTSGSRQYF. The DNA of the CDR3 is TGCAGCGTTGAAGAGACGGGGTACATGAACCCCGGGACTAGCGGTTCTAGGCAGTACTTC.

Only a few counts were recorded for this clone. The gene calls are TRBV7-2 and TRBJ2-6; 7 bases align to TRBD1. CDR1 SGHTA and CDR2 FQGNSA come from the germline V gene. The V segment lost 4 bases and the J segment 4 bases; nucleotides outside the gene matches: 7. This CDR3 region has 16 residues. In DNA, the CDR3 is TGTGCCAGCAGCTCAGCGACAGGGTCCGGGGCCAACGTCCTGACTTTC. Its translation: CASSSATGSGANVLTF.

The rearrangement uses TRBV7-2 and TRBJ2-3; 7 nucleotides line up with TRBD2. This CDR3 is 15 amino acids long. From germline, CDR1 is SGHTA and CDR2 FQGNSA. Trimming at V came to 1 base and at J to 3 bases, leaving 4 bases not matched to a gene. CDR3: CASSLVWRGTDTQYF. The CDR3 bases are TGTGCCAGCAGCTTAGTTTGGCGGGGGACAGATACGCAGTATTTT.

Only a few counts were recorded for this clone. The chain employs TRBV7-2 and TRBJ2-1, with D tentatively TRBD2 (6 bases). The V gene's germline CDR1 is SGHTA and CDR2 FQGNSA. CDR3 length: 15 amino acids. With 4 bases removed from V and 0 bases from J, the gap between germline ends came to 10 bases. The CDR3 spells CASSSGLFSYNEQFF. The CDR3 DNA reads TGTGCCAGCAGCTCGGGACTGTTCTCCTACAATGAGCAGTTCTTC. Full variable domain (outside the CDR3, taken from reference TRBV7-2 and TRBJ2-1): GAGVSQSPSNKVTEKGKDVELRCDPISGHTALYWYRQSLGQGLEFLIYFQGNSAPDKSGLPSDRFSAERTGGSVSTLTIQRTQQEDSAVYLCASSSGLFSYNEQFFGPGTRLTVL.

The chain recombines TRBV6-6 with TRBJ1-3; D uncertain. V was shortened by 6 bases and J by 6 bases, with 18 bases between the two germline ends. The germline CDR1 and CDR2 sequences are MNHNY and SVGAGI (reference sequence). There are 15 residues in the CDR3. In DNA form, the CDR3 reads TGTGCCAGCAGAAAGTCGGGGAACTTGGCAAACACCATATATTTT. Amino acids: CASRKSGNLANTIYF.

The rearrangement links TRBV7-2 to TRBJ2-5; D gene uncertain. The DNA end favors TRBJ2-7, so the J call may be wrong. The CDR3 sequence is 13 residues long. Germline V CDR1 and CDR2: SGHTA, FQGNSA. The CDR3 sequence: CASSLAGSYEQYF. The CDR3 nucleotides are TGTGCCAGCAGCTTAGCAGGTAGCTACGAGCAGTACTTC.

The chain recombines TRBV19 with TRBJ1-3; 7 bases are a match to TRBD1. Germline V gene lookup returns CDR1 LNHDA and CDR2 SQIVND (reference sequence). This CDR3 contains 14 residues. With V trimmed by 3 bases and J by 8 bases, 7 bases remained unmatched. The DNA for the CDR3 is TGTGCCAGTAGTATGCGGGACAGAGAGGACACCATATATTTT. Translating it yields CASSMRDREDTIYF.

V usage is TRBV4-3 and J usage is TRBJ2-7; D possibly corresponds to TRBD1 (6 bases). Trimming stripped 2 bases from V and 5 bases from J, with 10 bases between. This CDR3 comprises 13 residues. Germline-derived CDR1 and CDR2 are LGHNA and YSLEER. For the CDR3, the DNA is TGCGCCAGCAGCCAACGGACAGCTAACGAGCAGTACTTC. Its translation: CASSQRTANEQYF.

J is TRBJ2-7 and V is TRBV5-6, with no clear D. V dropped 4 bases and J dropped 5 bases, with 16 bases sitting between them. There are 14 residues in the CDR3. Germline V gene sequence: CDR1 SGHDT, CDR2 YYEEEE. CDR3 region: CASSKTWAPNEQYF. For the CDR3, the DNA is TGTGCCAGCAGCAAGACCTGGGCCCCTAACGAGCAGTACTTC.

This CDR3 is CSIRTTGWAFF. CDR3 bases: TGCAGCATAAGAACTACAGGGTGGGCTTTCTTT. The rearrangement links TRBV29-1 to TRBJ1-1; TRBD1 is a possible D gene (6 bases). Trimming stripped 8 bases from V and 11 bases from J, with 18 bases between. This CDR3 region has 11 residues. In germline, CDR1 is SQVTM, CDR2 ANQGSEA.

The CDR3 sequence is CATSRVTPGQGKLRYF. CDR3 coding DNA: TGTGCCACCAGCAGAGTGACTCCGGGACAGGGGAAACTTCGGTACTTC. The rearrangement uses TRBV15 and TRBJ2-5; TRBD1 agrees at 10 bases. The CDR3 sequence is 16 residues long. Trimming cost V 1 base and J 13 bases; bases outside gene matches: 15. The germline gives CDR1 LNHNV, CDR2 YYDKDF (reference sequence).

CDR3 in amino acids: CASSRRGASYEQYF. CDR3 sequence (DNA): TGTGCCAGCAGCCGCCGGGGGGCCTCCTACGAGCAGTACTTC. The chain links TRBV7-2 to TRBJ2-7; TRBD2 might be the D (7 bases). The CDR3 is made up of 14 amino acids. Germline CDR1 is SGHTA and CDR2 is FQGNSA. V lost 5 bases to trimming and J lost 0 bases, with 11 bases between them.

The rearrangement uses TRBV4-3 and TRBJ2-2; D ambiguous. V gave up 0 bases and J gave up 5 bases, with 7 bases separating them. The germline V gene encodes CDR1 LGHNA and CDR2 YSLEER. The length of the CDR3 is 14 residues. The CDR3: CASSQEAHTGELFF. The CDR3 bases are TGCGCCAGCAGCCAAGAAGCCCATACCGGGGAGCTGTTTTTT.

A word on this clone: The germline gene is not matched at one end of the junction; a read error may be the cause. This chain joins TRBV5-1 and TRBJ2-2; 10 nucleotides align to TRBD2. Germline CDR1 is SGHRS and CDR2 is YFSETQ. The CDR3 is 16 residues long. CDR3 DNA sequence: TGCGCCAGCAGGTTGGAAGCGGGAGGGGCCACCGGGGAGCTGTTTTTT. Protein sequence: CASRLEAGGATGELFF.

J is TRBJ1-5 and V is TRBV7-8, with D possibly matching TRBD1 (6 bases). Germline V CDR1 and CDR2: SGHVS, FQNEAQ. Between the trimmed V and J ends, which lost 1 base and 6 bases, there was a span of 10 bases. The CDR3 sequence is 14 residues long. CDR3 in DNA: TGTGCCAGCAGCTTAGACAGGGTGGGTCAGCCCCAGCATTTT. Amino acid sequence: CASSLDRVGQPQHF.

This chain joins TRBV10-3 and TRBJ1-2, with 10 bases identical to TRBD1. The trim removed 0 bases at V and 4 bases at J, leaving 8 bases unmatched. CDR3 length equals 17 residues. Germline assignment: CDR1 ENHRY and CDR2 SYGVKD. The CDR3 sequence is CAISESTGGGRGYGYTF. CDR3 DNA: TGTGCCATCAGTGAGTCGACAGGGGGCGGTCGTGGCTATGGCTACACCTTC.